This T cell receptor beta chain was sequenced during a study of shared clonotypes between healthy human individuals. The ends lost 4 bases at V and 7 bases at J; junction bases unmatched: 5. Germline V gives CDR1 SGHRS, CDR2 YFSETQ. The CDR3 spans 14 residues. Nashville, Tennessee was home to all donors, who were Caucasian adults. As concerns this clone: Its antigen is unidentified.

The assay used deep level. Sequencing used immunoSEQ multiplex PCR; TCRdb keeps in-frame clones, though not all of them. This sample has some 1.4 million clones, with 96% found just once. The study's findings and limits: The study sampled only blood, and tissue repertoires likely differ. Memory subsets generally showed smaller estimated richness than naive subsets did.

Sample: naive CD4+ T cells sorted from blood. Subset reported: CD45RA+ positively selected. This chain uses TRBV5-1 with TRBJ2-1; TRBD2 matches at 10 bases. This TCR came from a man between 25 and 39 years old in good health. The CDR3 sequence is CASSVTSGSNEQFF. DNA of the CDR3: TGCGCCAGCAGCGTGACTAGCGGGTCTAATGAGCAGTTCTTC.